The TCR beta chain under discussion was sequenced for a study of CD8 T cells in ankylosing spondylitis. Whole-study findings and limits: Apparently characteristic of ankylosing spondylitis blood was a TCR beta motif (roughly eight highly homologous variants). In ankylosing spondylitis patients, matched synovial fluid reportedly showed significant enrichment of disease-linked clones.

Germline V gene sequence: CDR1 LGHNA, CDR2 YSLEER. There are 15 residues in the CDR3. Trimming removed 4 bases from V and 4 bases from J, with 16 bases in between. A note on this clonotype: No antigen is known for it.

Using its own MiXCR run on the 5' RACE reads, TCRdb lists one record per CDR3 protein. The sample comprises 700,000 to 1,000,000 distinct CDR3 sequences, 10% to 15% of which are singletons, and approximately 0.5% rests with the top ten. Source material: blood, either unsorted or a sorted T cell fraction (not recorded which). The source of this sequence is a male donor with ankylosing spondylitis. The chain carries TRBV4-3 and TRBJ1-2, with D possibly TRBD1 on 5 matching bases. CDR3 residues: CASSPEMTEAYGYTF. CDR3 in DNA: TGCGCCAGCAGCCCGGAGATGACAGAAGCCTATGGCTACACCTTC.